The rows below give T cell receptor beta chains drawn from one sample of a study of neurological immune-mediated disorders. TCRdb reprocessed the 5' RACE reads with MiXCR, giving one entry per CDR3 protein. The sample holds about 55,000 distinct CDR3 sequences; around 3.6% are singletons and the top ten take roughly 1.5%. Sequencing was performed on PBMCs. All receptors derive from a man between 25 and 39 years old with multiple sclerosis. Each CDR3 is given with its conserved first and last residue. A D gene is named only where the DNA matches it firmly. Rows give clone size only sometimes, using once, few, many, or a class for an expanded clone.

TRBV27	many	.	14	TRBJ1-6	CASSLAGARSPLHF	TGTGCCAGCAGTTTAGCAGGGGCTCGGTCACCCCTCCACTTT
TRBV12-3/TRBV12-4	many	.	12	TRBJ1-5	CASGRGNQPQHF	TGTGCCAGCGGACGGGGAAATCAGCCCCAGCATTTT
TRBV4-1	many	.	14	TRBJ2-2	CASSQGARAGELFF	TGCGCCAGCAGCCAAGGGGCTAGGGCCGGGGAGCTGTTTTTT
TRBV20-1	many	TRBD1	12	TRBJ1-1	CSGDRGVTEAFF	TGCAGTGGGGACAGGGGAGTCACTGAAGCTTTCTTT
TRBV20-1	medium-sized	TRBD2	16	TRBJ2-7	CSARGASGGAAYEQYF	TGCAGTGCCAGAGGGGCTAGCGGGGGGGCCGCCTACGAGCAGTACTTC
TRBV10-3	many	TRBD1	13	TRBJ1-5	CAIRGQELQPQHF	TGTGCCATCCGAGGACAGGAATTGCAGCCCCAGCATTTT
TRBV12-3/TRBV12-4	many	.	14	TRBJ2-3	CASSLMAGSDTQYF	TGTGCCAGCAGTTTAATGGCAGGGTCAGATACGCAGTATTTT
TRBV2	many	.	15	TRBJ1-5	CASSLTPSVGQPQHF	TGTGCCAGCAGCCTCACCCCATCAGTGGGACAGCCCCAGCATTTT
TRBV15	many	TRBD2	16	TRBJ2-3	CATSTTLAGVSDTQYF	TGTGCCACCAGCACCACACTAGCGGGAGTTTCAGATACGCAGTATTTT
TRBV12-3/TRBV12-4	many	.	14	TRBJ2-7	CASSGRSGRGEQYF	TGTGCCAGCAGTGGCAGATCTGGGCGTGGCGAGCAGTACTTC
TRBV6-6	many	.	13	TRBJ1-6	CASSLGYNSPLHF	TGTGCCAGCAGTCTCGGATATAATTCACCCCTCCACTTT
TRBV29-1	many	.	13	TRBJ2-1	CSVRFNSYNEQFF	TGCAGCGTCCGATTTAACTCCTACAATGAGCAGTTCTTC
TRBV7-8	.	TRBD1	14	TRBJ2-5	CASSSTTGAETQYF	TGTGCCAGCAGCTCGACGACAGGGGCGGAGACCCAGTACTTC
TRBV7-9	many	.	13	TRBJ2-7	CASSPDSYYEQYF	TGTGCCAGCAGCCCTGACAGTTACTACGAGCAGTACTTC
TRBV20-1	many	.	14	TRBJ2-7	CSARVPKQPYEQYF	TGCAGTGCTAGAGTACCCAAACAGCCCTACGAGCAGTACTTC
TRBV10-2	.	.	13	TRBJ1-1	CASSENGNTEAFF	TGCGCCAGCAGTGAAAACGGGAACACTGAAGCTTTCTTT
TRBV5-1	many	.	16	TRBJ2-1	CASSIGQPSLGNEQFF	TGCGCCAGCAGCATCGGACAGCCCTCTTTGGGGAATGAGCAGTTCTTC
TRBV18	many	.	13	TRBJ1-2	CASSYRENYGYTF	TGTGCCAGCTCTTACAGGGAAAACTATGGCTACACCTTC
TRBV5-1	many	TRBD1	17	TRBJ2-3	CASSLDPPGQGTDTQYF	TGCGCCAGCAGCTTGGACCCTCCGGGACAGGGCACAGATACGCAGTATTTT
TRBV20-1	many	TRBD2	15	TRBJ2-7	CSARETSGKPYEQYF	TGCAGTGCTAGAGAGACTAGCGGGAAACCCTACGAGCAGTACTTC
TRBV9	many	.	14	TRBJ2-5	CASSGREIKKTQYF	TGTGCCAGCAGCGGCCGGGAAATTAAAAAGACCCAGTACTTC
TRBV7-8	few	.	14	TRBJ1-5	CASSLSGGLQPQNF	TGTGCCAGCAGCTTATCGGGGGGGCTGCAGCCCCAGAATTTT
TRBV5-1	many	TRBD1	15	TRBJ1-1	CASSLRQGTNTEAFF	TGCGCCAGCAGCCTAAGACAGGGGACGAACACTGAAGCTTTCTTT
TRBV5-1	many	TRBD2	15	TRBJ2-3	CASSLLAGGIDTQYF	TGCGCCAGCAGCTTGCTAGCGGGGGGTATAGATACGCAGTATTTT
TRBV18	many	TRBD1	15	TRBJ2-7	CASSPGQDRWHEQYF	TGTGCCAGCTCACCTGGACAGGATCGGTGGCACGAGCAGTACTTC
TRBV10-2	many	.	14	TRBJ1-1	CASSSGHRNTEAFF	TGCGCCAGCAGTTCGGGACACAGAAACACTGAAGCTTTCTTT
TRBV12-3/TRBV12-4	many	.	12	TRBJ2-7	CASRESSYEQYF	TGTGCCAGCAGGGAAAGCTCCTACGAGCAGTACTTC